This is a list of T cell receptor beta chains from one sample in a study of cytomegalovirus exposure and HLA in healthy donors. The method was immunoSEQ multiplex PCR; TCRdb's version includes in-frame clones alone and lacks a portion of them. In the table there are about 130,000 clones, roughly 89% of which are singletons. Source material: PBMCs. These receptors originate from a woman aged 18-35 years in good health and CMV-seropositive. CDR3s include the opening cysteine and the closing phenylalanine or tryptophan. The order of the fields is J gene, D gene, V gene, CDR3 DNA, CDR3 protein. A D gene is named only where the DNA matches it firmly.

TRBJ1-4	TRBD1	TRBV6-6	TGTGCCAGCAGCCGGACAGGACAGAATGAAAAACTGTTTTTT	CASSRTGQNEKLFF
TRBJ2-7	TRBD2	TRBV28	TGTGCCACCACGACTAGCGGGGTTGTGTACGAGCAGTACTTC	CATTTSGVVYEQYF
TRBJ2-1	TRBD2	TRBV7-9	TGTGCCAGCAGCTCGTCCCGGGACTATATGGGGGTAAGGCAGTTCTTC	CASSSSRDYMGVRQFF
TRBJ2-1	NA	TRBV6-5	TGTGCCAGCAGTTATAGTTTTTACAATGAGCAGTTCTTC	CASSYSFYNEQFF
TRBJ1-5	TRBD1	TRBV10-3	TGTGCCATCAGAAAGGACAGGGGATTAGGTCAGCCCCAGCATTTT	CAIRKDRGLGQPQHF
TRBJ2-7	NA	TRBV10-3	TGTGCCATCAGTGAACCGACAGCCTCCTACGAGCAGTACTTC	CAISEPTASYEQYF
TRBJ2-2	NA	TRBV7-9	TGTGCCAGCAGCTTAGCCTCCACTTTCGCCGGGGAGCTGTTTTTT	CASSLASTFAGELFF
TRBJ1-2	NA	TRBV27	TGTGCCAGCAGTTTAGGGGGGGGTCCCTTTAACTATGGCTACACCTTC	CASSLGGGPFNYGYTF
TRBJ1-3	NA	TRBV5-6	TGTGCCAGCAGTATATCAGGGACAACGCTCTCTGGAAACACCATATATTTT	CASSISGTTLSGNTIYF
TRBJ1-1	NA	TRBV29-1	TGCAGCGTTGAGGAGCAGATGAACACTGAAGCTTTCTTT	CSVEEQMNTEAFF
TRBJ2-5	NA	TRBV6-1	TGTGCCAGCAGTGTCTTCCAAGAGACCCAGTACTTC	CASSVFQETQYF
TRBJ1-5	NA	TRBV10-3	TGTGCCATCAGTGATCGGTCTGCGACAGTTAATAGCAATCAGCCCCAGCATTTT	CAISDRSATVNSNQPQHF
TRBJ1-1	NA	TRBV5-4	TGTGCCAGCAGCTCATTTATAGGCAAGGGGGACACTGAAGCTTTCTTT	CASSSFIGKGDTEAFF
TRBJ2-7	TRBD1	TRBV27	TGTGCCAGCAGTTTATCGGTGGGACAGGGACCCTACGAGCAGTACTTC	CASSLSVGQGPYEQYF
TRBJ1-5	NA	TRBV9	TGTGCCAGCAGCGTTGGCCTAGACAATCAGCCCCAGCATTTT	CASSVGLDNQPQHF
TRBJ2-3	TRBD2	TRBV6-5	TGTGCCAGCAGCCTGGGGACTAGCGGGGCAAATACGCAGTATTTT	CASSLGTSGANTQYF
TRBJ1-6	NA	TRBV9	TGTGCCAGCAGCGCCGACGGGGGAAGGAATTCACCCCTCCACTTT	CASSADGGRNSPLHF
TRBJ2-3	TRBD1	TRBV7-9	TGTGCCAGCAGCTTATTCTTAACAGGGGCAGATACGCAGTATTTT	CASSLFLTGADTQYF